These 15 T cell receptor beta chains came from one sample sequenced in a study of blood T cell repertoires in COVID-19. Repertoires were generated with immunoSEQ multiplex PCR, while TCRdb's copy carries only in-frame clones and drops some. The sample has fewer than 250,000 clones; approximately 84% are singletons. The sample was peripheral blood. The source of these receptors is an elderly woman with acute or convalescent COVID-19.

The chain is built from TRBV19 and TRBJ1-1; D gene unclear. From germline, CDR1 is LNHDA and CDR2 SQIVND (reference sequence). Trimming shortened V by 8 bases and J by 0 bases, and 10 bases separated the two germline ends. CDR3 length equals 13 residues. The CDR3 protein is CASRRSMNTEAFF. For the CDR3, the DNA is TGTGCCAGTCGCAGGTCTATGAACACTGAAGCTTTCTTT.

This chain links TRBV19 with TRBJ2-1; 9 bases are a match to TRBD2. The CDR3 is 14 amino acids. Germline V gives CDR1 LNHDA, CDR2 SQIVND (reference sequence). The V gene end was trimmed by 6 bases and the J gene end by 4 bases; junction bases not matched to a gene: 4. CDR3 loop: CASRASGMYNEQFF. In DNA form, the CDR3 reads TGTGCCAGTAGGGCTAGCGGGATGTACAATGAGCAGTTCTTC.

The chain is built from TRBV5-1 and TRBJ1-3, with D uncertain. The CDR3 runs 15 residues. CDR1 and CDR2 from the germline V gene are SGHRS and YFSETQ. Trimming cost V 0 bases and J 0 bases, with 7 bases left between them. The CDR3 protein is CASSLGESSGNTIYF. The CDR3 DNA is TGCGCCAGCAGCTTGGGGGAGAGCTCTGGAAACACCATATATTTT.

This chain links TRBV4-3 with TRBJ1-6; D might be TRBD1 (5 bases). The CDR3 has 16 residues. CDR1 is LGHNA and CDR2 is YSLEER in the germline V gene. Trimming left V 0 bases short and J 6 bases short, with 12 bases between. CDR3 loop: CASSQERGYANSPLHF. The CDR3 coding sequence is TGCGCCAGCAGCCAAGAAAGGGGATACGCTAATTCACCCCTCCACTTT.

The chain is built from TRBV4-1 and TRBJ2-5, with 10 nucleotides matching TRBD1. The CDR3 contains 18 residues. CDR1 is MGHRA and CDR2 is YSYEKL in the germline V gene. The ends lost 3 bases at V and 1 base at J; junction bases unmatched: 11. CDR3 sequence reads: CASSHPRAGTGVQETQYF. As DNA, the CDR3 is TGCGCCAGCAGCCACCCACGGGCAGGGACAGGGGTCCAAGAGACCCAGTACTTC.

V gene TRBV2 combines with J gene TRBJ2-5; 10 bases agree with TRBD1. Trimming took 6 bases from V and 4 from J; bases not matched to a gene: 2. There are 13 residues in the CDR3. Germline V CDR1 and CDR2: SNHLY, FYNNEI. The CDR3 DNA is TGTGCCAGCAGCAGGGACAGGGGAGAGACCCAGTACTTC. Translating gives CASSRDRGETQYF.

This clone was observed a handful of times. The chain has TRBV20-1 and TRBJ1-1; D unclear. Germline V gives CDR1 DFQATT, CDR2 SNEGSKA (reference sequence). CDR3 length: 11 amino acids. The germline V and J ends were trimmed by 5 bases and 3 bases, with 7 bases remaining between them. The CDR3 DNA reads TGCAGTGCTTTTTATTACACTGAAGCTTTCTTT. Translated: CSAFYYTEAFF.

This sequence joins TRBV28 and TRBJ2-7; 7 positions agree with TRBD1. CDR1 and CDR2 from the germline V gene are MDHEN and SYDVKM. This CDR3 spans 11 amino acids. CDR3 region: CGSQGAYEQYF. The CDR3 region has the DNA TGTGGGTCGCAGGGGGCCTACGAGCAGTACTTC.

This clone has a single count. This chain uses TRBV5-1 with TRBJ2-5; possibly TRBD1 for D (5 bases). Germline V gives CDR1 SGHRS, CDR2 YFSETQ. The V end was cut by 0 bases, the J end by 2 bases, with 8 bases between. The length of the CDR3 is 14 residues. CDR3 bases: TGCGCCAGCAGCTTGGTCCCAGGGCAAGAGACCCAGTACTTC. Residues: CASSLVPGQETQYF.

The genes are TRBV7-3 and TRBJ2-7; 7 positions match TRBD2. The V gene end was trimmed by 5 bases and the J gene end by 3 bases; junction bases not matched to a gene: 10. Germline V gene sequence: CDR1 SGHTA, CDR2 FQGTGA. The CDR3 runs 15 residues. The CDR3 DNA follows: TGTGCCAGCAGCCCCCCGGGGGGTGAGGACTACGAGCAGTACTTC. Amino acid sequence: CASSPPGGEDYEQYF.

The chain uses TRBV4-1 and TRBJ2-5; D unresolved. Germline lookup yields CDR1 MGHRA and CDR2 YSYEKL. CDR3 length: 13 residues. Trimming took off 5 bases at V and 5 bases at J, with 12 bases between the two ends. The CDR3 region is CASSLGYGETQYF. The CDR3 DNA is TGCGCCAGCAGCTTAGGCTACGGGGAGACCCAGTACTTC.

The V call is TRBV20-1, the J call TRBJ1-2, with TRBD1 as a possible D gene (6 bases). Germline loops: CDR1 DFQATT, CDR2 SNEGSKA (reference sequence). The CDR3 is 14 residues long. The V and J ends lost 3 bases and 4 bases respectively, with 15 bases between them. The CDR3 reads CSASNRDTPYGYTF. CDR3 in DNA: TGCAGTGCTAGTAACCGGGACACTCCCTATGGCTACACCTTC.

The chain recombines TRBV20-1 with TRBJ1-1; no clear D. CDR1 DFQATT and CDR2 SNEGSKA come from the germline V gene (reference sequence). The ends were cut back, 3 bases at V and 0 bases at J, with 14 bases in the middle. The CDR3 is 15 residues long. CDR3 sequence: CSASEGRSMNTEAFF. The CDR3 DNA sequence: TGCAGTGCTAGTGAGGGTAGGAGCATGAACACTGAAGCTTTCTTT.

The chain links TRBV7-9 to TRBJ2-5; 8 bases fit TRBD1. Germline V gene lookup returns CDR1 SEHNR and CDR2 FQNEAQ (reference sequence). J was trimmed by 4 bases and V by 5 bases; bases with no gene match: 9. The CDR3 runs to 15 residues. The CDR3 coding sequence is TGTGCCAGCAGCATCAGCTCGACAGGGGCAGAGACCCAGTACTTC. It codes for CASSISSTGAETQYF.

This chain connects TRBV4-3 to TRBJ1-2, with 10 nucleotides matching TRBD1. The V gene end was trimmed by 0 bases and the J gene end by 7 bases; junction bases not matched to a gene: 8. This CDR3 contains 16 residues. CDR1 and CDR2 from the germline V gene are LGHNA and YSLEER. CDR3 nucleotide sequence: TGCGCCAGCAGCCAAGACCGAGGACAGGGGGGGGTTGGCTACACCTTC. It translates to CASSQDRGQGGVGYTF.